Listed below are T cell receptor beta chains from one sample, sequenced in a study of blood T cell repertoires in COVID-19. Measured with immunoSEQ multiplex PCR; TCRdb has only the in-frame clones, and not every one. Of about 200,000 clones detected, roughly 88% appear once; the ten largest clones hold around 3.3%. The source material was peripheral blood. The receptors come from a man between 60 and 75 years old with acute or convalescent COVID-19. Each CDR3 is given with its conserved first and last residue. Fields, in order: J gene, V gene, CDR3 length, clone size, D gene, CDR3 protein, CDR3 DNA. The D gene is left open where the match is weak. The size field is filled for only some rows; it gives once, few, many or a size class.

J: TRBJ2-5; V: TRBV4-1; length: 16; size: -; D: TRBD2; CDR3: CASSQASTSGQETQYF; DNA: TGCGCCAGCAGCCAAGCCTCGACTAGCGGGCAAGAGACCCAGTACTTC
J: TRBJ2-7; V: TRBV9; length: 15; size: -; D: TRBD2; CDR3: CASSVNPTSSYEQYF; DNA: TGTGCCAGCAGCGTGAACCCGACTAGCAGCTACGAGCAGTACTTC
J: TRBJ1-2; V: TRBV28; length: 11; size: -; D: TRBD1; CDR3: CASTAGGGYTF; DNA: TGTGCCAGCACGGCAGGGGGTGGCTACACCTTC
J: TRBJ2-1; V: TRBV5-1; length: 16; size: -; D: TRBD2; CDR3: CASSTLAGVFHNEQFF; DNA: TGCGCCAGCAGCACATTAGCGGGAGTTTTCCACAATGAGCAGTTCTTC
J: TRBJ2-1; V: TRBV6-5; length: 14; size: once; D: TRBD2; CDR3: CASTLTSGRNEQFF; DNA: TGTGCCAGCACCTTGACTAGCGGGCGGAATGAGCAGTTCTTC
J: TRBJ1-2; V: TRBV3-1/TRBV3-2; length: 15; size: -; D: TRBD1; CDR3: CASRPGGGTNYGYTF; DNA: TGTGCCAGCAGGCCAGGGGGCGGAACTAACTATGGCTACACCTTC
J: TRBJ2-6; V: TRBV7-2; length: 16; size: -; D: TRBD1; CDR3: CASSPDRASGANVLTF; DNA: TGTGCCAGCAGCCCAGACAGGGCCTCTGGGGCCAACGTCCTGACTTTC
J: TRBJ1-2; V: TRBV27; length: 16; size: -; D: -; CDR3: CASSPNEGVPFYGYTF; DNA: TGTGCCAGCAGTCCTAATGAGGGGGTGCCTTTCTATGGCTACACCTTC
J: TRBJ1-5; V: TRBV27; length: 13; size: -; D: -; CDR3: CASSLGSNQPQHF; DNA: TGTGCCAGCAGTCTAGGTAGCAATCAGCCCCAGCATTTT
J: TRBJ1-2; V: TRBV7-3; length: 14; size: -; D: -; CDR3: CASSLTGQGEGYTF; DNA: TGTGCCAGCAGCTTAACCGGGCAGGGTGAAGGCTACACCTTC
J: TRBJ1-5; V: TRBV6-5; length: 13; size: -; D: -; CDR3: CASSRGSNQPQHF; DNA: TGTGCCAGCAGTCGAGGAAGCAATCAGCCCCAGCATTTT
J: TRBJ1-1; V: TRBV19; length: 15; size: -; D: -; CDR3: CASSNPQGASTEAFF; DNA: TGTGCCAGTAGTAACCCACAGGGAGCGTCGACTGAAGCTTTCTTT
J: TRBJ1-1; V: TRBV5-1; length: 16; size: -; D: -; CDR3: CASSPGGGIRATEAFF; DNA: TGCGCCAGCAGCCCCGGTGGGGGGATTAGGGCCACTGAAGCTTTCTTT
J: TRBJ2-5; V: TRBV5-6; length: 13; size: -; D: TRBD1; CDR3: CASSPGQPGPQYF; DNA: TGTGCCAGCAGCCCGGGACAGCCGGGACCCCAGTACTTC
J: TRBJ2-1; V: TRBV6-2/TRBV6-3; length: 12; size: -; D: -; CDR3: CASSWATRGQFF; DNA: TGTGCCAGCAGTTGGGCGACCCGTGGCCAGTTCTTC
J: TRBJ1-5; V: TRBV7-8; length: 15; size: -; D: TRBD1; CDR3: CASSSSDRVGQPQHF; DNA: TGTGCCAGCAGCTCAAGCGACAGGGTTGGACAGCCCCAGCATTTT
J: TRBJ2-1; V: TRBV13; length: 14; size: few; D: -; CDR3: CASSLLVQYNEQFF; DNA: TGTGCCAGCAGCCTCTTGGTGCAGTACAATGAGCAGTTCTTC
J: TRBJ2-7; V: TRBV19; length: 17; size: -; D: -; CDR3: CASSSRGSGGSSYEQYF; DNA: TGTGCCAGTAGTTCCCGGGGTAGCGGAGGGAGCTCCTACGAGCAGTACTTC
J: TRBJ2-6; V: TRBV3-1/TRBV3-2; length: 18; size: -; D: -; CDR3: CASSQKWGRSSGANVLTF; DNA: TGTGCCAGCAGCCAGAAGTGGGGGCGAAGCTCTGGGGCCAACGTCCTGACTTTC
J: TRBJ2-6; V: TRBV28; length: 18; size: -; D: TRBD2; CDR3: CASSLSAGGISGANVLTF; DNA: TGTGCCAGCAGTTTATCGGCGGGAGGTATCTCTGGGGCCAACGTCCTGACTTTC
J: TRBJ2-2; V: TRBV5-1; length: 15; size: -; D: TRBD2; CDR3: CASRETAGAHGELFF; DNA: TGCGCCAGCAGAGAGACAGCGGGGGCACACGGGGAGCTGTTTTTT
J: TRBJ2-1; V: TRBV7-2; length: 15; size: -; D: TRBD1; CDR3: CASSPGGFSYNEQFF; DNA: TGTGCCAGCAGCCCAGGGGGTTTTTCCTACAATGAGCAGTTCTTC